This TCR beta chain comes out of a study of metastatic and nonmetastatic thyroid tumors. Germline values: CDR1 LGHNA, CDR2 YSLEER. The CDR3 sequence is 17 residues long. Trimming at V came to 3 bases and at J to 0 bases, leaving 9 bases not matched to a gene. TCRdb re-called clones via MiXCR from the PCR reads. The data show more than 40,000 clones, with 20% to 25% seen just once and about 14% held by the top ten. In its sample, this clone is medium-sized. As yet, its antigen is unknown. Study conclusions and caveats: In both blood and tumor samples, TCR beta diversity was reported significantly higher for malignant than benign nodules.

No patient had received any treatment before thyroid surgery. Specimen: tumor tissue. The clonotype was recovered from a female donor with papillary thyroid cancer or a benign thyroid nodule (not recorded which). Some clones in this sample may be carry-over from other donors' samples. The chain recombines TRBV4-3 with TRBJ1-1; TRBD1 aligns across 8 bases. CDR3 in DNA: TGCGCCAGCAGCCATTCACCCCGGACAGGGTTGAACACTGAAGCTTTCTTT. It translates to CASSHSPRTGLNTEAFF.